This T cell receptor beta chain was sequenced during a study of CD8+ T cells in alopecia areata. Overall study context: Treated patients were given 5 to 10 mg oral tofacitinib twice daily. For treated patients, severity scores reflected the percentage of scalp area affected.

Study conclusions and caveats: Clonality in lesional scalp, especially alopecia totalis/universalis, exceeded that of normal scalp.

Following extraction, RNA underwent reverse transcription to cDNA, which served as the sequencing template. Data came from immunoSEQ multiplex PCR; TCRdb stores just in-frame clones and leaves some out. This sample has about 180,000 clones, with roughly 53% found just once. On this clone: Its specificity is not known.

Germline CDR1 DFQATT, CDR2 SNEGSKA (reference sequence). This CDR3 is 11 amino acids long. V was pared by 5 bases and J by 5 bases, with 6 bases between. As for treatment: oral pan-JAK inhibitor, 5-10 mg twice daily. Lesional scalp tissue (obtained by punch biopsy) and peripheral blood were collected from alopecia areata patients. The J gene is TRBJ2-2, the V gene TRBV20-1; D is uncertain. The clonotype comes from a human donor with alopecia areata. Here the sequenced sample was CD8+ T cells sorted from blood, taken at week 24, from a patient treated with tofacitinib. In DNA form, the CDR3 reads TGCAGTGCTCTTAAGACCGGGGAGCTGTTTTTT. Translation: CSALKTGELFF.